The 16 T cell receptor beta chains below were found in one sample sequenced in a study of blood T cells in healthy people across ages. Primers used in a second PCR of about 7 to 12 cycles were a sample-barcoded 5' primer and a J-beta primer mix. MiXCR, applied by TCRdb to the 5' RACE reads, yields one record per CDR3 protein. In the table there are about 640,000 distinct CDR3 sequences, under 70% of which are singletons. Source material: blood. All receptors come from a man aged 55 to 70 in good health.

The V and J genes are TRBV7-8 and TRBJ1-1, with unresolved D. The germline V gene has CDR1 SGHVS and CDR2 FQNEAQ. The CDR3 loop spans 15 amino acids. Trimming removed 1 base at V and 5 bases at J, with 14 bases between. As DNA, the CDR3 is TGTGCCAGCAGCTTAGGTCCCAGGACGCGTACTGAAGCTTTCTTT. Its protein is CASSLGPRTRTEAFF.

This clonotype has just a few counts. The rearrangement links TRBV2 to TRBJ2-5; tentative D call: TRBD2 (7 bases). CDR1 SNHLY and CDR2 FYNNEI come from the germline V gene. Trimming took 5 bases from V and 2 from J, leaving 18 bases between them. The CDR3 runs to 16 residues. CDR3 sequence (DNA): TGTGCCAGCAGTTCCGGGGGGCCCTCTGCGCAAGAGACCCAGTACTTC. Protein sequence: CASSSGGPSAQETQYF. Based on the CDR3 plus reference TRBV2 and TRBJ2-5, the full variable domain is EPEVTQTPSHQVTQMGQEVILRCVPISNHLYFYWYRQILGQKVEFLVSFYNNEISEKSEIFDDQFSVERPDGSNFTLKIRSTKLEDSAMYFCASSSGGPSAQETQYFGPGTRLLVL.

V gene TRBV20-1 combines with J gene TRBJ2-1; possible D gene TRBD1, 5 bases. The CDR3 runs 12 residues. V dropped 6 bases and J dropped 3 bases, with 9 bases sitting between them. Germline loops: CDR1 DFQATT, CDR2 SNEGSKA (reference sequence). The CDR3, as DNA: TGCAGTGCGCCGACAGACTACAATGAGCAGTTCTTC. It translates to CSAPTDYNEQFF.

The V gene is TRBV12-3 or TRBV12-4, the J gene TRBJ2-3; D is uncertain. The CDR3 has 12 residues. The ends were cut back, 3 bases at V and 5 bases at J, with 6 bases in the middle. The CDR3 DNA sequence: TGTGCCAGCAGTTTTTCCAAAGATACGCAGTATTTT. Encoded protein: CASSFSKDTQYF.

The J gene is TRBJ2-1, the V gene TRBV14; D may be TRBD1 (5 bases). CDR3 length: 16 residues. V lost 0 bases to trimming and J lost 0 bases, with 9 bases between them. The germline V gene has CDR1 SGHDN and CDR2 FVKESK. The CDR3 is CASSQDSRVSYNEQFF. In nucleotides, the CDR3 is TGTGCCAGCAGCCAAGATTCCAGGGTCTCCTACAATGAGCAGTTCTTC. Filled out from reference TRBV14 and TRBJ2-1, the complete variable domain reads EAGVTQFPSHSVIEKGQTVTLRCDPISGHDNLYWYRRVMGKEIKFLLHFVKESKQDESGMPNNRFLAERTGGTYSTLKVQPAELEDSGVYFCASSQDSRVSYNEQFFGPGTRLTVL.

The CDR3 DNA reads TGTGCCAGCAGCGCCAACCCCCAGGGAAGCTACGAGCAGTACTTC. It specifies CASSANPQGSYEQYF. The rearrangement uses TRBV9 and TRBJ2-7; D possibly corresponds to TRBD1 (5 bases). The germline V gene encodes CDR1 SGDLS and CDR2 YYNGEE. The CDR3 spans 15 residues. Trimming pared 3 bases from V and 3 bases from J, leaving 16 bases between.

In this sample, this clonotype turned up a few times. The chain employs TRBV6-5 and TRBJ2-1; 8 nucleotides agree with TRBD2. V dropped 7 bases and J dropped 4; count of bases not matched to a gene: 6. The CDR3 is made up of 14 amino acids. Germline V gene data show CDR1 as MNHEY and CDR2 as SVGAGI. The CDR3 DNA reads as TGTGCCAGCATCTCCAGCGGGGGTTACAATGAGCAGTTCTTC. Translated, it gives CASISSGGYNEQFF.

The CDR3 region is CASSQAHDSYEQYF. CDR3 in DNA: TGTGCCAGCAGCCAAGCCCATGACTCCTACGAGCAGTACTTC. The gene calls are TRBV3-1 and TRBJ2-7; D is ambiguous. The CDR3 consists of 14 residues. Germline CDR1 LGHDT, CDR2 YNNKEL (reference sequence). V was pared by 1 base and J by 0 bases, with 7 bases between.

J is TRBJ2-3 and V is TRBV5-1; 7 nucleotides align to TRBD2. Germline V gene sequence: CDR1 SGHRS, CDR2 YFSETQ. With V trimmed by 5 bases and J by 6 bases, 15 bases remained unmatched. This CDR3 comprises 16 residues. The CDR3 DNA reads TGCGCCAGCAGACTCAACCGACGACTAGCCTCCGATACGCAGTATTTT. Protein: CASRLNRRLASDTQYF.

The rearrangement joins TRBV12-3 or TRBV12-4 to TRBJ2-7; D not certain. The CDR3 totals 11 residues. The V end lost 6 bases, the J end lost 7 bases, and 10 bases lay between the germline ends. The CDR3 nucleotides read TGTGCCAGCAGCTTTCACAATGAGCAGTACTTC. It codes for CASSFHNEQYF.

This clonotype was recorded many times. V gene TRBV29-1 combines with J gene TRBJ2-5, with D perhaps matching TRBD1 (6 bases). The length of the CDR3 is 13 residues. Trimming took 8 bases from V and 4 from J, leaving 17 bases between them. Germline V CDR1 and CDR2: SQVTM, ANQGSEA. The CDR3 coding sequence is TGCAGCCACCCGGGTGGGGGCGTAGAGACCCAGTACTTC. It codes for CSHPGGGVETQYF.

V and J are TRBV5-1 and TRBJ2-5, with D hard to call. Trimming cost V 0 bases and J 1 base, with 7 bases left between them. Germline loops: CDR1 SGHRS, CDR2 YFSETQ. The CDR3 totals 14 residues. The CDR3 coding sequence is TGCGCCAGCAGCTTGGGGCGGAGCCAAGAGACCCAGTACTTC. This gives the protein CASSLGRSQETQYF.

The rearrangement joins TRBV6-5 to TRBJ1-2, with TRBD1 matching 8 bases. Germline CDR1 reads MNHEY; CDR2 reads SVGAGI. The ends lost 2 bases at V and 3 bases at J; junction bases unmatched: 14. The length of the CDR3 is 18 residues. Here the CDR3 reads CASSYTPPGQGAYYGYTF. Here the CDR3 DNA reads TGTGCCAGCAGTTACACGCCCCCTGGGCAGGGGGCCTACTATGGCTACACCTTC.

The chain carries TRBV2 and TRBJ2-5; the match to TRBD2 covers 8 bases. This CDR3 has 17 residues. With 6 bases clipped from V and 4 bases from J, the junction kept 16 bases outside the gene matches. Per the germline V gene, CDR1 is SNHLY and CDR2 is FYNNEI. In nucleotides, the CDR3 is TGTGCCAGCAGCCAAGGGGCTAGCGGGCCCAGAGTAGAGACCCAGTACTTC. Translation: CASSQGASGPRVETQYF.

J is TRBJ2-4 and V is TRBV7-6, with 13 nucleotides matching TRBD2. The DNA end lines up better with TRBJ2-5; the J call may be wrong. The germline V gene has CDR1 SGHVS and CDR2 FNYEAQ. There are 17 residues in the CDR3. This CDR3 is CASSLAGLAGPQETQYF. The DNA for the CDR3 is TGTGCCAGCAGCTTAGCGGGACTAGCGGGACCTCAAGAGACCCAGTACTTC.

This clonotype has only a few counts. The CDR3, as DNA: TGCAGTGCTATGACGGGATACGAGCAGTACTTC. Its protein is CSAMTGYEQYF. J is TRBJ2-7 and V is TRBV20-1; a possible D gene is TRBD2 (5 bases). V gave up 4 bases and J gave up 4 bases, with 8 bases separating them. From germline, CDR1 is DFQATT and CDR2 SNEGSKA (reference sequence). This CDR3 has 11 residues.